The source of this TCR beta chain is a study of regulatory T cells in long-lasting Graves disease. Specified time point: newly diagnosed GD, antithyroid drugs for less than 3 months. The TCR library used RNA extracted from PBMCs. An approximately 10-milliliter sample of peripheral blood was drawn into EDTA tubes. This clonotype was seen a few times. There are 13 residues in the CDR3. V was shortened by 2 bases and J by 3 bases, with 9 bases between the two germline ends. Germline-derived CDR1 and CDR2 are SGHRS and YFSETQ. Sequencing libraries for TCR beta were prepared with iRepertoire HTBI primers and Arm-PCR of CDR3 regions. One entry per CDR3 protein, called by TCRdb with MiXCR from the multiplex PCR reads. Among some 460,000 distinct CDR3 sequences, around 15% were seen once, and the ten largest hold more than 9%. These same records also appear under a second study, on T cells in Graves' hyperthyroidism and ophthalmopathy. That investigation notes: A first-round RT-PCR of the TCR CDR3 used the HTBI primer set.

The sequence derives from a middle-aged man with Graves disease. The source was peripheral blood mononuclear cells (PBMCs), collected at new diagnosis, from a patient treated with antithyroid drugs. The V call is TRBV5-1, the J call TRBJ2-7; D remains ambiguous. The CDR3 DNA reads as TGCGCCAGCAGCTTTACTACCGGCTACGAGCAGTACTTC. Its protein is CASSFTTGYEQYF. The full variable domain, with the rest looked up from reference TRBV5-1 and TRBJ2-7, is KAGVTQTPRYLIKTRGQQVTLSCSPISGHRSVSWYQQTPGQGLQFLFEYFSETQRNKGNFPGRFSGRQFSNSRSEMNVSTLELGDSALYLCASSFTTGYEQYFGPGTRLTVT.